The T cell receptor beta chain described here comes from a study of shared clonotypes between healthy human individuals. Study-wide points: Naive CD4 clonotype sharing across four donors was roughly 5%. Represented genetic and exposure-history diversity was restricted by having few donors.

On this clone: Its antigen is undetermined.

The CDR3 runs 16 residues. Germline values: CDR1 LGHNA, CDR2 YNFKEQ. Trimming shortened V by 0 bases and J by 7 bases, and 13 bases separated the two germline ends. Splitting of CD4+ cells produced CD45RA+ naive and CD45RA-negative memory subsets. Produced via immunoSEQ multiplex PCR; TCRdb's table is partial and in-frame only. The table records about 2.4 million clones, 93% of them present only once. Material for sequencing was naive CD4+ T cells from PBMCs. Subset here: CD45RA+ positively selected. The receptor was isolated from a man aged 18 to 30 in good health. Some clones in this sample may be carry-over from other donors' samples. This sequence joins TRBV4-2 and TRBJ1-6, with D perhaps matching TRBD1 (5 bases). CDR3 sequence: CASSQDLGVGNSPLHF. CDR3 DNA sequence: TGTGCCAGCAGCCAAGATCTAGGGGTAGGGAATTCACCCCTCCACTTT.